These T cell receptor beta chains were read from a single sample in a study of CD8+CD57+ T cells in acquired aplastic anemia. TCRdb reprocessed the reads via MiXCR and lists one record per CDR3 protein. The table has under 150,000 distinct CDR3 sequences, around two fifths seen once. The sequenced material came from sorted CD4+, CD8+, or CD8+CD57+ T cells (not recorded which) from PBMCs. The receptors were sampled from a human donor in good health, serving as a control. Each CDR3 is given with its conserved first and last residue. The D gene is left open where the match is weak. Not every row has a clone size; where given, it reads once, few, many or a size class.

d_gene: -; len: 16; abundance: many; v_gene: TRBV20-1; j_gene: TRBJ1-3; CDR3aa: CSARPTGNSFGNTIYF; CDR3nt: TGCAGTGCTAGACCTACAGGGAATTCATTCGGAAACACCATATATTTT
d_gene: -; len: 14; abundance: few; v_gene: TRBV7-6; j_gene: TRBJ2-7; CDR3aa: CASSSGIGSYEQYF; CDR3nt: TGTGCCAGCAGCTCAGGGATTGGCAGCTACGAGCAGTACTTC
d_gene: -; len: 14; abundance: -; v_gene: TRBV10-1; j_gene: TRBJ2-7; CDR3aa: CASSAPPCSYEQYF; CDR3nt: TGCGCCAGCAGTGCACCTCCGTGCTCCTACGAGCAGTACTTC
d_gene: -; len: 11; abundance: many; v_gene: TRBV28; j_gene: TRBJ1-2; CDR3aa: CAAGGHYGYTF; CDR3nt: TGTGCGGCCGGGGGTCATTATGGCTACACCTTC
d_gene: -; len: 11; abundance: many; v_gene: TRBV10-3; j_gene: TRBJ2-3; CDR3aa: CAIGTLAAQYF; CDR3nt: TGTGCCATCGGGACCCTGGCAGCGCAGTATTTT
d_gene: TRBD1; len: 14; abundance: many; v_gene: TRBV10-2; j_gene: TRBJ1-1; CDR3aa: CASRIGQGATEAFF; CDR3nt: TGCGCCAGCAGGATCGGACAGGGGGCAACTGAAGCTTTCTTT
d_gene: TRBD1; len: 12; abundance: -; v_gene: TRBV20-1; j_gene: TRBJ1-2; CDR3aa: CSAKRQGSGYTF; CDR3nt: TGCAGTGCTAAACGACAGGGTTCTGGCTACACCTTC
d_gene: TRBD2; len: 15; abundance: many; v_gene: TRBV20-1; j_gene: TRBJ2-1; CDR3aa: CSARPGTREWSEQFF; CDR3nt: TGCAGTGCTAGACCGGGGACTAGAGAATGGTCGGAGCAGTTCTTC
d_gene: TRBD2; len: 16; abundance: -; v_gene: TRBV10-3; j_gene: TRBJ2-1; CDR3aa: CAISLGLAGGPFEQFF; CDR3nt: TGTGCCATCAGCCTTGGACTAGCGGGGGGGCCGTTTGAGCAGTTCTTC
d_gene: -; len: 14; abundance: many; v_gene: TRBV12-3/TRBV12-4; j_gene: TRBJ1-1; CDR3aa: CASRTDGARVKAFF; CDR3nt: TGTGCCAGCAGAACCGACGGGGCCAGGGTAAAAGCTTTCTTT
d_gene: -; len: 14; abundance: -; v_gene: TRBV10-3; j_gene: TRBJ2-7; CDR3aa: CAISESGVIYEQYF; CDR3nt: TGTGCCATCAGTGAAAGTGGGGTCATCTACGAGCAGTACTTC
d_gene: TRBD2; len: 19; abundance: once; v_gene: TRBV2; j_gene: TRBJ2-1; CDR3aa: CASSEGGASGRARYNEQFF; CDR3nt: TGTGCCAGCAGTGAAGGAGGGGCTAGCGGGAGGGCCCGCTACAATGAGCAGTTCTTC
d_gene: -; len: 13; abundance: many; v_gene: TRBV11-2; j_gene: TRBJ2-1; CDR3aa: CASSLDASGAQFF; CDR3nt: TGTGCCAGCAGCTTAGATGCTTCGGGAGCGCAGTTCTTC
d_gene: TRBD1; len: 12; abundance: many; v_gene: TRBV29-1; j_gene: TRBJ2-5; CDR3aa: CSGRQGEETQYF; CDR3nt: TGCAGCGGCCGACAGGGGGAAGAGACCCAGTACTTC
d_gene: TRBD2; len: 17; abundance: -; v_gene: TRBV18; j_gene: TRBJ2-3; CDR3aa: CASSPQGLAGVKDTQYF; CDR3nt: TGTGCCAGCTCACCACAGGGACTAGCGGGAGTGAAAGATACGCAGTATTTT
d_gene: TRBD1; len: 13; abundance: -; v_gene: TRBV10-3; j_gene: TRBJ1-6; CDR3aa: CASGGQGHLPLHF; CDR3nt: TGTGCCAGCGGGGGACAGGGTCATTTACCCCTCCACTTT
d_gene: -; len: 13; abundance: many; v_gene: TRBV6-6; j_gene: TRBJ1-2; CDR3aa: CASSYVAVYGYTF; CDR3nt: TGTGCCAGCAGTTACGTGGCAGTCTATGGCTACACCTTC
d_gene: TRBD1; len: 14; abundance: many; v_gene: TRBV19; j_gene: TRBJ1-2; CDR3aa: CASRSQGAQRGYTF; CDR3nt: TGTGCCAGTAGATCACAGGGGGCGCAAAGAGGCTACACCTTC
d_gene: TRBD2; len: 16; abundance: many; v_gene: TRBV7-2; j_gene: TRBJ2-7; CDR3aa: CASSLEGLAETYEQYF; CDR3nt: TGTGCCAGCAGCTTAGAAGGTCTAGCGGAGACCTACGAGCAGTACTTC
d_gene: -; len: 14; abundance: many; v_gene: TRBV5-6; j_gene: TRBJ1-3; CDR3aa: CASSVGYSGNTIYF; CDR3nt: TGTGCCAGCAGCGTGGGATACTCTGGAAACACCATATATTTT
d_gene: -; len: 13; abundance: once; v_gene: TRBV13; j_gene: TRBJ2-5; CDR3aa: CASSLWNQETQYF; CDR3nt: TGTGCCAGCAGCTTATGGAATCAAGAGACCCAGTACTTC
d_gene: -; len: 11; abundance: -; v_gene: TRBV6-6; j_gene: TRBJ2-7; CDR3aa: CASKQRHEQYF; CDR3nt: TGTGCCAGCAAACAGAGGCACGAGCAGTACTTC
d_gene: -; len: 15; abundance: many; v_gene: TRBV10-1; j_gene: TRBJ1-3; CDR3aa: CASSSGGSGGNTIYF; CDR3nt: TGCGCCAGCAGTAGCGGAGGTTCTGGTGGAAACACCATATATTTT
d_gene: -; len: 13; abundance: many; v_gene: TRBV14; j_gene: TRBJ1-2; CDR3aa: CASSQGLGGGYTF; CDR3nt: TGTGCCAGCAGCCAAGGTTTAGGAGGGGGCTACACCTTC
d_gene: TRBD1; len: 13; abundance: -; v_gene: TRBV24-1; j_gene: TRBJ2-7; CDR3aa: CATSDRQGGEQYF; CDR3nt: TGTGCCACCAGTGACCGACAGGGGGGCGAGCAGTACTTC
d_gene: -; len: 13; abundance: many; v_gene: TRBV5-1; j_gene: TRBJ2-2; CDR3aa: CASRESGGGELFF; CDR3nt: TGCGCCAGCAGGGAATCCGGCGGCGGGGAGCTGTTTTTT
d_gene: -; len: 13; abundance: once; v_gene: TRBV6-5; j_gene: TRBJ1-2; CDR3aa: CASSSQTGYGYTF; CDR3nt: TGTGCCAGCAGTTCACAGACAGGCTATGGCTACACCTTC
d_gene: -; len: 13; abundance: -; v_gene: TRBV10-3; j_gene: TRBJ2-7; CDR3aa: CAISERPPYEQYF; CDR3nt: TGTGCCATCAGTGAGAGGCCACCCTACGAGCAGTACTTC
d_gene: TRBD1; len: 15; abundance: many; v_gene: TRBV4-2; j_gene: TRBJ1-6; CDR3aa: CASSHQDRGNSPLHF; CDR3nt: TGTGCCAGCAGCCACCAGGACAGGGGGAACTCACCCCTCCACTTT
d_gene: -; len: 12; abundance: -; v_gene: TRBV30; j_gene: TRBJ1-4; CDR3aa: CAWNRVGEKLFF; CDR3nt: TGTGCCTGGAACAGGGTCGGAGAAAAACTGTTTTTT
d_gene: -; len: 16; abundance: -; v_gene: TRBV25-1; j_gene: TRBJ2-3; CDR3aa: CASSPWDSPTSDTQYF; CDR3nt: TGTGCCAGCAGTCCCTGGGACTCCCCCACCTCCGATACGCAGTATTTT
d_gene: TRBD2; len: 16; abundance: -; v_gene: TRBV6-1; j_gene: TRBJ2-3; CDR3aa: CASSGGLAGGTDTQYF; CDR3nt: TGTGCCAGCAGTGGGGGACTAGCGGGAGGTACAGATACGCAGTATTTT
d_gene: TRBD1; len: 13; abundance: many; v_gene: TRBV20-1; j_gene: TRBJ1-2; CDR3aa: CSAREGASMSYTF; CDR3nt: TGCAGTGCTAGGGAGGGGGCCTCGATGAGCTACACCTTC
d_gene: -; len: 12; abundance: -; v_gene: TRBV20-1; j_gene: TRBJ2-7; CDR3aa: CSATPTKGEQYF; CDR3nt: TGCAGTGCTACCCCCACTAAGGGGGAGCAGTACTTC
d_gene: -; len: 15; abundance: many; v_gene: TRBV9; j_gene: TRBJ2-2; CDR3aa: CASSAQGSGPGELFF; CDR3nt: TGTGCCAGCAGCGCCCAAGGGAGCGGGCCAGGGGAGCTGTTTTTT
d_gene: -; len: 15; abundance: -; v_gene: TRBV19; j_gene: TRBJ1-3; CDR3aa: CASRPPGAGGNTIYF; CDR3nt: TGTGCCAGTAGGCCGCCTGGGGCAGGGGGAAACACCATATATTTT
d_gene: -; len: 13; abundance: many; v_gene: TRBV19; j_gene: TRBJ1-2; CDR3aa: CASSIPGSGGYTF; CDR3nt: TGTGCCAGTAGTATCCCAGGGTCTGGTGGCTACACCTTC
d_gene: TRBD1; len: 17; abundance: many; v_gene: TRBV9; j_gene: TRBJ1-6; CDR3aa: CASSGWDREGYNSPLHF; CDR3nt: TGTGCCAGCAGCGGATGGGACAGGGAGGGGTATAATTCACCCCTCCACTTT
d_gene: TRBD1; len: 14; abundance: -; v_gene: TRBV10-3; j_gene: TRBJ2-7; CDR3aa: CASSDGQGVGEQYF; CDR3nt: TGTGCCAGCAGTGACGGACAGGGAGTGGGCGAGCAGTACTTC
d_gene: -; len: 12; abundance: few; v_gene: TRBV15; j_gene: TRBJ1-6; CDR3aa: CATSREGPTLHF; CDR3nt: TGTGCCACCAGCAGAGAGGGGCCCACCCTCCACTTT
d_gene: TRBD1; len: 13; abundance: -; v_gene: TRBV29-1; j_gene: TRBJ1-2; CDR3aa: CSDEATGGPGYTF; CDR3nt: TGCAGCGATGAGGCGACAGGGGGCCCTGGCTACACCTTC
d_gene: -; len: 17; abundance: few; v_gene: TRBV6-1; j_gene: TRBJ1-3; CDR3aa: CASSLLGGPSSGNTIYF; CDR3nt: TGTGCCAGCAGTCTCCTGGGGGGACCGAGCTCTGGAAACACCATATATTTT
d_gene: TRBD2; len: 15; abundance: few; v_gene: TRBV12-3/TRBV12-4; j_gene: TRBJ2-1; CDR3aa: CASSSGLAVYNEQLF; CDR3nt: TGTGCCAGCAGTTCCGGACTAGCGGTTTACAATGAGCAGCTCTTC
d_gene: TRBD2; len: 12; abundance: many; v_gene: TRBV6-1; j_gene: TRBJ2-7; CDR3aa: CASKLADYGQYF; CDR3nt: TGTGCCAGCAAACTAGCGGACTACGGACAGTACTTC